What follows are 9 T cell receptor beta chains derived from one specimen sequenced in a study of tumor-infiltrating lymphocytes in oesophageal squamous cell carcinoma. TCRdb reprocessed the PCR reads via MiXCR and lists one record per CDR3 protein. The sample holds fewer than 25,000 distinct CDR3 sequences, less than 45% seen once. Sample: esophageal tumor tissue. These TCRs come from a male donor with esophageal squamous cell carcinoma.

The chain uses TRBV7-2 and TRBJ2-3; D unclear. The J call may not be correct, given that the DNA end is closer to TRBJ1-1. Germline V gene data show CDR1 as SGHTA and CDR2 as FQGNSA. The CDR3 is 14 amino acids. The CDR3 spells CASSSYRRNTEAFF. The CDR3 DNA follows: TGTGCCAGCAGCTCCTATCGACGGAACACTGAAGCTTTCTTT.

The chain couples TRBV11-2 to TRBJ2-2, with D possibly matching TRBD1 (6 bases). Germline assignment: CDR1 SGHAT and CDR2 FQNNGV. V shed 0 bases and J shed 8 bases, with 16 bases lying between them. The CDR3 extends over 16 amino acids. The CDR3 sequence: CASSLDLAVRGGELFF. The CDR3, as DNA: TGTGCCAGCAGCTTAGATCTGGCGGTCAGGGGTGGGGAGCTGTTTTTT.

The sample holds many counts of this clonotype. The rearrangement links TRBV6-1 to TRBJ2-1; D might be TRBD1 or TRBD2, each matching 7 bases. Germline values: CDR1 MNHNS, CDR2 SASEGT. The V end was cut by 5 bases, the J end by 6 bases, with 14 bases between. The length of the CDR3 is 14 residues. CDR3 amino acids: CASSQGGGPNEQFF. The DNA of the CDR3 is TGTGCCAGCAGTCAGGGGGGGGGACCCAATGAGCAGTTCTTC.

A few counts support this clonotype. The V call is TRBV20-1, the J call TRBJ2-5; the D gene is possibly TRBD2 (6 bases). Gene TRBJ2-7 matches the end of the DNA better, so the J call may be wrong. The CDR3 is made up of 13 amino acids. The V gene's germline CDR1 is DFQATT and CDR2 SNEGSKA (reference sequence). CDR3 nucleotides: TGCAGTGCTAGCGGGAGTGACTCCTACGAGCAGTACTTC. It yields the protein CSASGSDSYEQYF.

V is TRBV7-3 and J is TRBJ2-3; 9 bases are shared with TRBD2. V was pared by 5 bases and J by 4 bases, with 7 bases of the junction left unmatched. The CDR3 has 15 amino acids. CDR1 SGHTA and CDR2 FQGTGA come from the germline V gene. The DNA for the CDR3 is TGTGCCAGCAGCCCTCGGGGCGGGGGGGCAGATACGCAGTATTTT. It is translated as CASSPRGGGADTQYF. The entire variable domain, with the rest obtained from reference TRBV7-3 and TRBJ2-3, is as follows: GAGVSQTPSNKVTEKGKYVELRCDPISGHTALYWYRQSLGQGPEFLIYFQGTGAADDSGLPNDRFFAVRPEGSVSTLKIQRTERGDSAVYLCASSPRGGGADTQYFGPGTRLTVL.

The chain carries TRBV28 and TRBJ1-2, with D perhaps matching TRBD2 (6 bases). The J call may be mistaken, given a closer DNA end match to TRBJ2-1. From germline, CDR1 is MDHEN and CDR2 SYDVKM. The CDR3 length is 14 residues. CDR3 residues: CASRLGGSYNEQFF. The CDR3 bases are TGTGCCAGCAGGCTGGGGGGCTCCTACAATGAGCAGTTCTTC.

This clonotype was recorded a few times. A much larger clone differs from this one at a single base, so this may be a read error. The chain recombines TRBV27 with TRBJ2-1; TRBD2 agrees at 7 bases. J was trimmed by 10 bases and V by 5 bases; bases with no gene match: 11. The CDR3 contains 14 residues. The V gene's germline CDR1 is MNHEY and CDR2 SMNVEV (reference sequence). CDR3 residues: CASSTGTKAYEQFF. The CDR3 nucleotides are TGTGCCAGCAGTACCGGGACTAAGGCCTACGAGCAGTTCTTC.

Comment on this clonotype: A much larger clone differs from this one at a single base, so this may be a read error. The chain recombines TRBV12-3 or TRBV12-4 with TRBJ2-1; 8 positions agree with TRBD2. This CDR3 comprises 17 residues. V trimming: 4 bases; J trimming: 10 bases; junction bases outside the gene matches: 18. The CDR3 is CASSCPLRGGSTYEQFF. The CDR3 nucleotides read TGTGCCAGCAGTTGCCCTCTCCGCGGGGGGTCGACCTACGAGCAGTTCTTC.

This sequence joins TRBV11-2 and TRBJ2-1; D might be TRBD2 (5 bases). Germline V gene sequence: CDR1 SGHAT, CDR2 FQNNGV. Trimming removed 4 bases at V and 0 bases at J, with 10 bases between. The CDR3 consists of 15 residues. DNA of the CDR3: TGTGCCAGCAGCTGGGTAGGGAGCTCCTACAATGAGCAGTTCTTC. Protein: CASSWVGSSYNEQFF.